Presented here are 12 T cell receptor beta chains from one specimen sequenced in a study of T cell repertoires in cytomegalovirus infection. TCRdb re-called the reads through MiXCR, storing one row per CDR3 protein. The table lists about 490,000 distinct CDR3 sequences, 26% of them singletons, with over 10% in the top ten. Sequencing used PBMCs. Source of these receptors: a human donor in good health (CMV status not recorded). Some clones in this sample may be carry-over from other donors' samples.

This clonotype was observed a few times. The genes are TRBV9 and TRBJ2-3, with 14 nucleotides matching TRBD2. V shed 3 bases and J 5 bases; nucleotides not matched to a gene: 2. CDR3 length: 15 residues. CDR1 is SGDLS and CDR2 is YYNGEE in the germline V gene. The CDR3 spells CASSAGLAGVDTQYF. The CDR3 region has the DNA TGTGCCAGCAGCGCGGGACTAGCGGGAGTAGATACGCAGTATTTT.

This clonotype was counted only a few times. This chain joins TRBV28 and TRBJ1-5; 9 bases agree with TRBD1. V lost 7 bases and J lost 6; bases outside the gene matches: 7. In germline, CDR1 is MDHEN, CDR2 SYDVKM. This CDR3 comprises 14 residues. CDR3 bases: TGTGCCAGCACCGTACAGGGGGCAGGTCAGCCCCAGCATTTT. Protein: CASTVQGAGQPQHF.

CDR3 DNA: TGTGCCAGCAGCTTAGGGACTAGCGCGACCTACAATGAGCAGTTCTTC. Translation: CASSLGTSATYNEQFF. The chain couples TRBV11-2 to TRBJ2-1; TRBD2 matches 9 bases. Germline CDR1 SGHAT, CDR2 FQNNGV. CDR3 length: 16 residues. Trimming removed 1 base from V and 2 bases from J; junction bases left unmatched: 3.

This clonotype appeared a few times. The genes are TRBV11-2 and TRBJ2-3, with D tentatively TRBD2 (5 bases). CDR3 size: 15 residues. Germline V gene data show CDR1 as SGHAT and CDR2 as FQNNGV. V shed 5 bases and J shed 5 bases, with 17 bases lying between them. The CDR3 spells CASSPAGRPGDTQYF. As DNA, the CDR3 is TGTGCCAGCAGCCCGGCGGGTCGACCAGGAGATACGCAGTATTTT.

The V and J genes are TRBV20-1 and TRBJ1-1, with a possible D match to TRBD1 (5 bases). The V gene's germline CDR1 is DFQATT and CDR2 SNEGSKA (reference sequence). Trimming shortened V by 0 bases and J by 4 bases, and 9 bases separated the two germline ends. CDR3 length: 13 amino acids. CDR3 sequence reads: CSARDQGSTEAFF. In nucleotides, the CDR3 is TGCAGTGCTAGAGATCAGGGATCCACTGAAGCTTTCTTT.

The chain links TRBV7-7 to TRBJ1-3, with D possibly TRBD1 on 5 matching bases. This CDR3 comprises 15 residues. Looked up from germline, CDR1 is SSHAT and CDR2 is FNYEAQ (reference sequence). The ends were cut back, 5 bases at V and 2 bases at J, with 13 bases in the middle. CDR3 sequence reads: CASSLGVGAGNTIYF. The CDR3 DNA reads as TGTGCCAGCAGCCTCGGGGTAGGGGCTGGAAACACCATATATTTT.

This clonotype has a handful of counts. The V call is TRBV19, the J call TRBJ1-4, with D tentatively TRBD1 (6 bases). Germline assignment: CDR1 LNHDA and CDR2 SQIVND (reference sequence). This CDR3 is 15 amino acids long. Trimming took off 6 bases at V and 1 base at J, with 12 bases between the two ends. CDR3 nucleotide sequence: TGTGCCAGTAGCAACGGACAGCTAACTAATGAAAAACTGTTTTTT. Translated, it gives CASSNGQLTNEKLFF.

This clonotype has only a few counts. The V gene is TRBV11-1, the J gene TRBJ2-7, with 7 nucleotides matching TRBD1. V lost 4 bases to trimming and J lost 6 bases; unmatched junction nucleotides: 21. The CDR3 runs 18 residues. Per the germline V gene, CDR1 is SGHAT and CDR2 is FQDESV (reference sequence). The CDR3 here is CASSSTQGTALLLAEQYF. CDR3 bases: TGTGCCAGCAGCTCAACCCAAGGGACAGCTCTCTTACTGGCCGAGCAGTACTTC.

This clonotype was observed at least ten times. This chain uses TRBV2 with TRBJ2-1, with 7 bases fitting TRBD1. Germline CDR1 SNHLY, CDR2 FYNNEI. The CDR3 length is 12 residues. V shed 8 bases, J shed 3 bases, and the junction held 1 base outside the gene matches. CDR3 nucleotide sequence: TGTGCCAGCGGGACAGACTACAATGAGCAGTTCTTC. Translated: CASGTDYNEQFF.

This clonotype was counted ten times or more. The J gene is TRBJ2-3, the V gene TRBV7-2; 10 bases match TRBD2. Germline-derived CDR1 and CDR2 are SGHTA and FQGNSA. Trimming cost V 5 bases and J 4 bases; bases outside gene matches: 12. The CDR3 covers 17 residues. CDR3 protein: CASSTRWSGRGSDTQYF. The CDR3 nucleotides read TGTGCCAGCAGCACGAGATGGAGCGGGAGGGGATCAGATACGCAGTATTTT.

This clonotype was seen ten or more times. The rearrangement uses TRBV7-2 and TRBJ2-7; D not resolved. Germline CDR1 reads SGHTA; CDR2 reads FQGNSA. CDR3 length equals 16 residues. V lost 2 bases and J 0 bases, leaving 14 bases between the germline ends. CDR3 amino acids: CASSLSWTTSSYEQYF. CDR3 bases: TGTGCCAGCAGCTTATCTTGGACGACGAGCTCCTACGAGCAGTACTTC. The whole variable domain, filled in from reference TRBV7-2 and TRBJ2-7, reads GAGVSQSPSNKVTEKGKDVELRCDPISGHTALYWYRQSLGQGLEFLIYFQGNSAPDKSGLPSDRFSAERTGGSVSTLTIQRTQQEDSAVYLCASSLSWTTSSYEQYFGPGTRLTVT.

The chain employs TRBV19 and TRBJ2-1; D uncertain. Trimming removed 4 bases at V and 9 bases at J, with 7 bases between. Germline-derived CDR1 and CDR2 are LNHDA and SQIVND (reference sequence). CDR3 length: 11 residues. The CDR3 loop reads CASSTRGEQFF. DNA of the CDR3: TGTGCCAGTAGTACAAGAGGTGAGCAGTTCTTC. The full variable domain, in which reference TRBV19 and TRBJ2-1 provide the parts outside the CDR3, is DGGITQSPKYLFRKEGQNVTLSCEQNLNHDAMYWYRQDPGQGLRLIYYSQIVNDFQKGDIAEGYSVSREKKESFPLTVTSAQKNPTAFYLCASSTRGEQFFGPGTRLTVL.